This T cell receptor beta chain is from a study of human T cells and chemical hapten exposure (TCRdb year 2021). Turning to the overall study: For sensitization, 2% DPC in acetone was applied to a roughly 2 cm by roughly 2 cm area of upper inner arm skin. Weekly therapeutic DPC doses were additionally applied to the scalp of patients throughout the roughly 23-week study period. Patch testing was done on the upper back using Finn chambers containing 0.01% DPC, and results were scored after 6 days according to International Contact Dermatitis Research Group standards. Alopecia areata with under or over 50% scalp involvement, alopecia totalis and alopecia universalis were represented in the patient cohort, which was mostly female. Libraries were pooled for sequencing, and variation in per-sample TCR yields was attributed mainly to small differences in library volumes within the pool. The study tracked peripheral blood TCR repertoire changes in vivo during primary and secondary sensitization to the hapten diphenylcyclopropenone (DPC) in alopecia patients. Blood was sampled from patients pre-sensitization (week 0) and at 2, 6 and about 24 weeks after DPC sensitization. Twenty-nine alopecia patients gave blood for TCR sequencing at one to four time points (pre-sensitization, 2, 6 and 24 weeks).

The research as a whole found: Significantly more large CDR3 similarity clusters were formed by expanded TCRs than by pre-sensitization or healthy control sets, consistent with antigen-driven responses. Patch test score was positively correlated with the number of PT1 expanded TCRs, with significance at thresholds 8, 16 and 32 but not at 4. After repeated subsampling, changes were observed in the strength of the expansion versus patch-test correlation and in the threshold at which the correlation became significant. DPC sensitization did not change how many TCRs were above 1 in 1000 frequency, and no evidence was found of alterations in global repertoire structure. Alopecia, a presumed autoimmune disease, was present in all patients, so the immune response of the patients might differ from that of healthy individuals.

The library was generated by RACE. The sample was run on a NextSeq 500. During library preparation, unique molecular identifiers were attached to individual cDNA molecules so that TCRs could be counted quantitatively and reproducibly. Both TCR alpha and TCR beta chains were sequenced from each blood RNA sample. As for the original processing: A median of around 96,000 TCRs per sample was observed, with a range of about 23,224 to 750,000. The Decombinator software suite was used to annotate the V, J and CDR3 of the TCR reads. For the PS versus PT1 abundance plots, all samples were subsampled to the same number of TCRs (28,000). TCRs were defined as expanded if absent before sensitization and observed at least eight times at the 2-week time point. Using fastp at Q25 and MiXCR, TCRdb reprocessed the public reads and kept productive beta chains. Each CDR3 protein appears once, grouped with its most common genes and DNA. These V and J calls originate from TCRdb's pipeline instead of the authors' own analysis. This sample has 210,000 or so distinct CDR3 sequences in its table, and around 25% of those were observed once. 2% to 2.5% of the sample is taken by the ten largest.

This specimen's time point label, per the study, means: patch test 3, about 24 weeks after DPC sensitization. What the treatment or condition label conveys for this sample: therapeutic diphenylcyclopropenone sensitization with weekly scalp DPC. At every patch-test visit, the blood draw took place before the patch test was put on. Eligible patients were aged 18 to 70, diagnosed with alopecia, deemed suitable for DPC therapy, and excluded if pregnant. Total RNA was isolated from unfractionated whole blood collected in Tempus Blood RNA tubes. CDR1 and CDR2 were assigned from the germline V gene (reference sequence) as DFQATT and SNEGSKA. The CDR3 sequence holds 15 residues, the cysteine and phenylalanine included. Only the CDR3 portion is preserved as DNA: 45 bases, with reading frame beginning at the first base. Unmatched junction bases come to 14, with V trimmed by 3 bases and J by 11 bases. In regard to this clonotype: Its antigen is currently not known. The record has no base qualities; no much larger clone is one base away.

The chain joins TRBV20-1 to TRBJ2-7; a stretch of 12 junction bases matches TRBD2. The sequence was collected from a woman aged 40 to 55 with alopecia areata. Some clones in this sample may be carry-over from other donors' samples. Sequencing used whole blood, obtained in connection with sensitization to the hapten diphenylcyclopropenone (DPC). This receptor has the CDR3 CSASLELAGGLAEYF. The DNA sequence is TGCAGTGCTAGCTTAGAGCTAGCGGGAGGGCTGGCAGAGTACTTC.